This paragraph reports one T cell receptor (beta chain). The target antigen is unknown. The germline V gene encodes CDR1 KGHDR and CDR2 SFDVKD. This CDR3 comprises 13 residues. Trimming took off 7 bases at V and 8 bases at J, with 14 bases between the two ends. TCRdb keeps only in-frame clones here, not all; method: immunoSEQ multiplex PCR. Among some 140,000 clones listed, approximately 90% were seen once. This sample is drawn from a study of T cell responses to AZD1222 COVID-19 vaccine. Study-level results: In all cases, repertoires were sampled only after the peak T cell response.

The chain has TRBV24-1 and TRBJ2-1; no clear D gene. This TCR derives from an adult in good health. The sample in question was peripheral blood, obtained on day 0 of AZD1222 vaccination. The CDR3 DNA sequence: TGTGCCACCAGACAAACCGATTGGGATGAGCAGTTCTTC. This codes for CATRQTDWDEQFF.